This is a list of T cell receptor beta chains from one sample in a study of cytomegalovirus exposure and HLA in healthy donors. Generated by immunoSEQ multiplex PCR, the TCRdb table keeps only in-frame clones and is missing some. The sample yields about 160,000 clones, more than 65% seen once. Source material: PBMCs. The receptor source for this set is a man aged 30-40 years in good health and CMV-seronegative. The CDR3 runs from the conserved cysteine through the conserved F or W. Fields, in order: V gene, J gene, clone size, D gene, CDR3 DNA, CDR3 protein. D genes are given only for firm matches. Not all rows give a size; the values are once, few, many and, for expanded clones, a class.

TRBV5-4	TRBJ2-7	NA	TRBD2	TGTGCCAGCAGCTTGATCCAGCGGGATATCAACGAGCAGTACTTC	CASSLIQRDINEQYF
TRBV2	TRBJ2-2	NA	TRBD1	TGTGCCAGCAGTGAACAGGGGGCGGGCACCGGGGAGCTGTTTTTT	CASSEQGAGTGELFF
TRBV28	TRBJ2-7	NA	NA	TGTGCCAGCAGTTTAAAACAGGGTGGCGCCGAGCAGTACTTC	CASSLKQGGAEQYF
TRBV30	TRBJ1-4	NA	NA	TGTGCCTGGAGTGTCGGCAGGGTTCAGTCAGCTAATGAAAAACTGTTTTTT	CAWSVGRVQSANEKLFF
TRBV6-5	TRBJ2-5	NA	TRBD1	TGTGCCAGCAGTGAATCGACAGGGCAAGAGACCCAGTACTTC	CASSESTGQETQYF
TRBV11-2	TRBJ1-4	NA	TRBD1	TGTGCCAGCAGCTACAACAGGGGGCGCGGCAATGAAAAACTGTTTTTT	CASSYNRGRGNEKLFF
TRBV4-3	TRBJ2-7	NA	TRBD2	TGCGCCAGCAGCCAAGGGCCGCTAGCGGGAGGCGTAGCGGAGCAGTACTTC	CASSQGPLAGGVAEQYF
TRBV6-1	TRBJ2-1	NA	TRBD1	TGTGCCAGCAGCCTACAGGGGGCTGAATACAATGAGCAGTTCTTC	CASSLQGAEYNEQFF
TRBV4-1	TRBJ1-5	few	NA	TGCGCCAGCAGCCAAGCTGGAGCCGCTTCGGGTCAGCCCCAGCATTTT	CASSQAGAASGQPQHF
TRBV7-2	TRBJ2-1	NA	TRBD2	TGTGCCAGCAGCTTAGGTAGCGGGGGCCCAAACAATGAGCAGTTCTTC	CASSLGSGGPNNEQFF
TRBV4-1	TRBJ1-6	NA	NA	TGCGCCAGCAGCCACAACGAGATTGGGTTATCGAGGGCCTCCTATAATTCACCCCTCCACTTT	CASSHNEIGLSRASYNSPLHF
TRBV7-6	TRBJ2-3	NA	TRBD2	TGTGCCAGCAGTTATCGGGGGGGCGGTACAGATACGCAGTATTTT	CASSYRGGGTDTQYF
TRBV6-6	TRBJ2-5	NA	TRBD2	TGTGCCAGCAGTTACCTAGCGGGGGGCGGGGAGACCCAGTACTTC	CASSYLAGGGETQYF
TRBV19	TRBJ2-7	NA	TRBD2	TGTGCCAGTAGTATAGGACTAGCGGGCCCTCGTGAGCAGTACTTC	CASSIGLAGPREQYF
TRBV4-1	TRBJ1-6	NA	NA	TGCGCCAGCAGCCAAGATTGGGCCAGGGGCTCACCCCTCCACTTT	CASSQDWARGSPLHF
TRBV6-6	TRBJ2-7	NA	TRBD2	TGTGCCAGCAGTTACAAACTAGCGGAACTTCGCTACGAGCAGTACTTC	CASSYKLAELRYEQYF
TRBV4-2	TRBJ2-7	few	TRBD2	TGTGCCAGCAGCCACTTCGGGACTAGCGGCTACGAGCAGTACTTC	CASSHFGTSGYEQYF
TRBV5-6	TRBJ2-7	NA	TRBD2	TGTGCCAGCAGCGGAAGGACTAGCGGTAAAAACTACGAGCAGTACTTC	CASSGRTSGKNYEQYF
TRBV7-2	TRBJ2-7	NA	TRBD1	TGTGCCAGCAGCTTAGCGGGGACAGGGAACCCGTCCTACGAGCAGTACTTC	CASSLAGTGNPSYEQYF
TRBV13	TRBJ2-7	NA	TRBD2	TGTGCCAGCAGTAGCGGGAGGGCCGGGTACGAGCAGTACTTC	CASSSGRAGYEQYF
TRBV10-3	TRBJ1-4	NA	TRBD1	TGTGCCATCAGGGAGGACGGGACAGGGTTTGAAAAACTGTTTTTT	CAIREDGTGFEKLFF
TRBV6-5	TRBJ1-5	NA	NA	TGTGCCAGCAGTTACTCGAACAGCCAGCCCCAGCATTTT	CASSYSNSQPQHF
TRBV7-9	TRBJ1-2	NA	NA	TGTGCCAGCAGCCCAACCTCCGGGGGTGGCTACACCTTC	CASSPTSGGGYTF
TRBV5-6	TRBJ2-1	NA	NA	TGTGCCAGCAGCTTGCGAACTTACAATGAGCAGTTCTTC	CASSLRTYNEQFF
TRBV15	TRBJ2-7	NA	TRBD2	TGTGCCACCAGCAGGGGACTAGCGGGAGTCGGTAAAGACGAGCAGTACTTC	CATSRGLAGVGKDEQYF
TRBV19	TRBJ2-7	NA	TRBD2	TGTGCCAGTAGTATGTGGCCACTAGCGGGAGGGACCTACGAGCAGTACTTC	CASSMWPLAGGTYEQYF
TRBV5-1	TRBJ1-4	NA	TRBD1	TGCGCCAGCAGCTCCAGACAGGGTCAAGGCCCTGAAAAACTGTTTTTT	CASSSRQGQGPEKLFF
TRBV11-2	TRBJ1-1	NA	TRBD1	TGTGCCAGCAGAGTAGACAGGGTTAACACTGAAGCTTTCTTT	CASRVDRVNTEAFF
TRBV18	TRBJ1-4	NA	NA	TGTGCCAGCTCACCACCGGCGGCAGGGAGGGGCGAAAAACTGTTTTTT	CASSPPAAGRGEKLFF
TRBV25-1	TRBJ2-3	NA	NA	TGTGCCAGCAGTAGAGCCCGGGAGGATACGCAGTATTTT	CASSRAREDTQYF
TRBV10-3	TRBJ2-7	NA	NA	TGTGCCATCAGTGAGTGGGACACTGCGAACTACGAGCAGTACTTC	CAISEWDTANYEQYF
TRBV7-3	TRBJ1-2	NA	TRBD1	TGTGCCAGCAGCCCTACCTACAGGGGGGGATATGGCTACACCTTC	CASSPTYRGGYGYTF
TRBV18	TRBJ2-3	NA	TRBD2	TGTGCCAGCTCACAACCTAGCGGGGGGCTCACAGATACGCAGTATTTT	CASSQPSGGLTDTQYF
TRBV19	TRBJ2-2	once	TRBD1	TGTGCCAGTAGTAATCCGGGACAGGGGTCGCTGCCCACCGGGGAGCTGTTTTTT	CASSNPGQGSLPTGELFF
TRBV7-9	TRBJ2-7	once	TRBD1	TGTGCCAGCAGCACGAGTCGGGACAGGGCCTACGAGCAGTACTTC	CASSTSRDRAYEQYF
TRBV2	TRBJ2-7	once	TRBD1	TGTGCCAGCAGTGTAGAGGGGGCTCTTTACGAGCAGTACTTC	CASSVEGALYEQYF
TRBV5-6	TRBJ1-5	NA	TRBD1	TGTGCCAGCAGCTTGGGTCTGACAGGGCATCAGCCCCAGCATTTT	CASSLGLTGHQPQHF
TRBV5-1	TRBJ2-3	NA	NA	TGCGCCAGCAGCCCCTGGGGGGCAGATACGCAGTATTTT	CASSPWGADTQYF
TRBV28	TRBJ1-5	few	TRBD1	TGTGCCAGCAGTTCTGGGACAGGGACGAGGCCCCAGCATTTT	CASSSGTGTRPQHF
TRBV4-2	TRBJ2-5	once	TRBD2	TGTGCCAGCAGCCAAGCGCCCGGGACTAGCGCCCAAGAGACCCAGTACTTC	CASSQAPGTSAQETQYF
TRBV29-1	TRBJ1-2	NA	NA	TGCAGCGCCGGGAGGGGGGCGGATGGCTACACCTTC	CSAGRGADGYTF
TRBV18	TRBJ1-2	NA	NA	TGTGCCAGCTCACCATACAGGGCCAACTATGGCTACACCTTC	CASSPYRANYGYTF
TRBV7-2	TRBJ1-2	NA	NA	TGTGCCAGCAGCTTACAGGACAGCAACTATGGCTACACCTTC	CASSLQDSNYGYTF
TRBV13	TRBJ2-2	NA	NA	TGTGCCAGCAGCTTAGGCAGGGGACGCGGGGAGCTGTTTTTT	CASSLGRGRGELFF
TRBV5-8	TRBJ2-5	NA	TRBD2	TGTGCCAGCAGCTTGGCCTCGACTAGCGGGCAAGAGACCCAGTACTTC	CASSLASTSGQETQYF
TRBV4-3	TRBJ2-6	once	NA	TGCGCCAGCAGCCAAGGATCGGCCGCAGGGTCTGGGGCCAACGTCCTGACTTTC	CASSQGSAAGSGANVLTF
TRBV28	TRBJ2-3	few	TRBD1	TGTGCCAGCACCTCCGATCTACGTCTCACCGGGACAGGGTCCACAGATACGCAGTATTTT	CASTSDLRLTGTGSTDTQYF
TRBV20-1	TRBJ1-1	NA	NA	TGCAGTGTAAGAGGGAACACTGAAGCTTTCTTT	CSVRGNTEAFF
TRBV30	TRBJ1-6	NA	TRBD1	TGTGCCTGGAGCGCGGGACAGTCGAATTCACCCCTCCACTTT	CAWSAGQSNSPLHF
TRBV7-8	TRBJ2-5	few	NA	TGTGCCAGCAGTTCACAGGGCCGACAAGAGACCCAGTACTTC	CASSSQGRQETQYF
TRBV6-5	TRBJ2-7	few	NA	TGTGCCAGCAGTTACCAACCGCGCGGCGAGCAGTACTTC	CASSYQPRGEQYF
TRBV11-2	TRBJ2-7	NA	NA	TGTGCCAGCAGCCCGGGACTTCACGTTTCCTACGAGCAGTACTTC	CASSPGLHVSYEQYF
TRBV29-1	TRBJ2-7	NA	TRBD2	TGCAGCGTCCGGACTAGCGGAGAGTACGAGCAGTACTTC	CSVRTSGEYEQYF
TRBV7-2	TRBJ2-7	NA	TRBD2	TGTGCCAGCAGCGCGACTAGCGGGGGGCTCTACGAGCAGTACTTC	CASSATSGGLYEQYF
TRBV6-5	TRBJ1-2	once	NA	TGTGCCAGCAGTTACTCACAGGGACCTATTAGTGGCTACACCTTC	CASSYSQGPISGYTF
TRBV29-1	TRBJ1-4	NA	NA	TGCAGCGCTATAAGGGGGTCGGAGGAAAAACTGTTTTTT	CSAIRGSEEKLFF
TRBV19	TRBJ2-7	NA	TRBD2	TGTGCCAGTAGTGGGACTAGCGGGAGCATCGAGCAGTACTTC	CASSGTSGSIEQYF
TRBV27	TRBJ2-7	NA	TRBD2	TGTGCCAGCAGTTCCAGACTAGCGGGGTCGAAAGGGGAGCAGTACTTC	CASSSRLAGSKGEQYF
TRBV30	TRBJ1-1	NA	NA	TGTGCCTGGAGTGTAAGTAGGGGTGGTGTGGCTTTCTTT	CAWSVSRGGVAFF
TRBV5-1	TRBJ1-1	NA	NA	TGCGCCAGCAGCTTGTGGAGAAACCAAATGAACACTGAAGCTTTCTTT	CASSLWRNQMNTEAFF